This is a list of T cell receptor beta chains from one sample in a study of blood T cell repertoires in COVID-19. Clones were read by immunoSEQ multiplex PCR, and TCRdb kept only the in-frame ones, dropping some. The data hold about 34,000 clones, with around 85% observed a single time. Sequencing input: peripheral blood. These receptors were taken from a human donor with acute or convalescent COVID-19. The donor label of this sample is uncertain. The CDR3 runs from the conserved cysteine through the conserved F or W. Fields, in order: clone size, D gene, J gene, V gene, CDR3 DNA, CDR3 protein. The D gene is left open where the match is weak. Clone size is shown for a subset of rows, as once, few, many or a class of expanded clone.

abundance: NA
d_gene: NA
j_gene: TRBJ1-1
v_gene: TRBV7-9
CDR3nt: TGTGCCAGCAGCCTGGGCAGATACACTGAAGCTTTCTTT
CDR3aa: CASSLGRYTEAFF

abundance: NA
d_gene: TRBD1
j_gene: TRBJ2-3
v_gene: TRBV5-1
CDR3nt: TGCGCCAGCAGCCGGCAGGGGGATGTAGATACGCAGTATTTT
CDR3aa: CASSRQGDVDTQYF

abundance: NA
d_gene: TRBD1
j_gene: TRBJ2-1
v_gene: TRBV4-2
CDR3nt: TGTGCCAGCAGCCAAGGGACAGGGGTGTTCAATGAGCAGTTCTTC
CDR3aa: CASSQGTGVFNEQFF

abundance: NA
d_gene: TRBD1
j_gene: TRBJ2-5
v_gene: TRBV24-1
CDR3nt: TGTGCCACCAGTGACGATGGGACAGGTTATAACTTC
CDR3aa: CATSDDGTGYNF

abundance: NA
d_gene: NA
j_gene: TRBJ1-1
v_gene: TRBV7-9
CDR3nt: TGTGCCAGCAGCTTGGGAGGAGGTGAAGCTTTCTTT
CDR3aa: CASSLGGGEAFF

abundance: NA
d_gene: NA
j_gene: TRBJ2-6
v_gene: TRBV4-3
CDR3nt: TGCGCCAGCAGCCAAGGGACTTCCAGCTCTGGGGCCAACGTCCTGACTTTC
CDR3aa: CASSQGTSSSGANVLTF

abundance: NA
d_gene: TRBD1
j_gene: TRBJ1-2
v_gene: TRBV5-4
CDR3nt: TGTGCCAGCAGCTCTGACAGGGGGCCTGGCTACACCTTC
CDR3aa: CASSSDRGPGYTF

abundance: NA
d_gene: TRBD2
j_gene: TRBJ2-7
v_gene: TRBV18
CDR3nt: TGTGCCAGCTCGCCCCCGGGACTAGCGTCCTACGAGCAGTACTTC
CDR3aa: CASSPPGLASYEQYF

abundance: NA
d_gene: NA
j_gene: TRBJ1-1
v_gene: TRBV15
CDR3nt: TGTGCCACCAGCAGAGGGGCTTACACTGAAGCTTTCTTT
CDR3aa: CATSRGAYTEAFF

abundance: NA
d_gene: TRBD2
j_gene: TRBJ2-7
v_gene: TRBV7-2
CDR3nt: TGTGCCAGCAGCTCCCAGAGCGGGGGGGGTTACGAGCAGTACTTC
CDR3aa: CASSSQSGGGYEQYF

abundance: NA
d_gene: NA
j_gene: TRBJ1-2
v_gene: TRBV13
CDR3nt: TGTGCCAGCAGCTTAGGTACAGAGAACTATGGCTACACCTTC
CDR3aa: CASSLGTENYGYTF

abundance: NA
d_gene: TRBD2
j_gene: TRBJ2-1
v_gene: TRBV11-3
CDR3nt: TGTGCCAGCAGCCTTCTAGCGGGAGCCTACAATGAGCAGTTCTTC
CDR3aa: CASSLLAGAYNEQFF

abundance: few
d_gene: TRBD2
j_gene: TRBJ2-1
v_gene: TRBV19
CDR3nt: TGTGCCAGTAGTATTCCGGGACTACCGGAGTTCTTC
CDR3aa: CASSIPGLPEFF

abundance: few
d_gene: NA
j_gene: TRBJ1-5
v_gene: TRBV19
CDR3nt: TGTGCCAGTAGTATTGCGGGGGGGAGCAATCAGCCCCAGCATTTT
CDR3aa: CASSIAGGSNQPQHF

abundance: NA
d_gene: TRBD1
j_gene: TRBJ2-1
v_gene: TRBV19
CDR3nt: TGTGCCAGTAAAGAAACGGGCTTACAGGGGTCCAATGAGCAGTTCTTC
CDR3aa: CASKETGLQGSNEQFF

abundance: few
d_gene: TRBD1
j_gene: TRBJ2-1
v_gene: TRBV7-8
CDR3nt: TGTGCCAGCAGCCTCAGGACAGGGGGCCTCTTCTTC
CDR3aa: CASSLRTGGLFF

abundance: once
d_gene: NA
j_gene: TRBJ2-2
v_gene: TRBV27
CDR3nt: TGTGCCAGCAGTACCGTAGGGGCCGGGGAGCTGTTTTTT
CDR3aa: CASSTVGAGELFF

abundance: NA
d_gene: NA
j_gene: TRBJ2-7
v_gene: TRBV6-5
CDR3nt: TGTGCCACCTTACCCAGGGTCGGCGCCTACGAGCAGTACTTC
CDR3aa: CATLPRVGAYEQYF

abundance: NA
d_gene: TRBD2
j_gene: TRBJ2-1
v_gene: TRBV9
CDR3nt: TGTGCCAGCAGCGCCACTAGCGGGAGGGCCAATGAGCAGTTCTTC
CDR3aa: CASSATSGRANEQFF

abundance: once
d_gene: NA
j_gene: TRBJ1-2
v_gene: TRBV28
CDR3nt: TGTGCCAGCACCCCGGGAAAGCAAAGCTATGGCTACACCTTC
CDR3aa: CASTPGKQSYGYTF

abundance: once
d_gene: NA
j_gene: TRBJ2-7
v_gene: TRBV18
CDR3nt: TGTGCCAGCTCACCCCGGGATGGGTACGAGCAGTACTTC
CDR3aa: CASSPRDGYEQYF

abundance: NA
d_gene: NA
j_gene: TRBJ1-1
v_gene: TRBV28
CDR3nt: TGTGCCAGCAGAGCAACGGTCACTGAAGCTTTCTTT
CDR3aa: CASRATVTEAFF

abundance: NA
d_gene: NA
j_gene: TRBJ1-1
v_gene: TRBV20-1
CDR3nt: TGCAGTCTAAAGAAGAACACTGAAGCTTTCTTT
CDR3aa: CSLKKNTEAFF

abundance: NA
d_gene: TRBD1
j_gene: TRBJ1-4
v_gene: TRBV4-1
CDR3nt: TGCGCCAGCAGCCTCCTCGGGACAGGGGGGATTGAAAAACTGTTTTTT
CDR3aa: CASSLLGTGGIEKLFF

abundance: NA
d_gene: NA
j_gene: TRBJ2-5
v_gene: TRBV5-8
CDR3nt: TGTGCCAGCAGCTTCTGGGAGGGGGGTCAAGAGACCCAGTACTTC
CDR3aa: CASSFWEGGQETQYF

abundance: NA
d_gene: TRBD2
j_gene: TRBJ2-6
v_gene: TRBV5-6
CDR3nt: TGTGCCAGCAGCTTGTTGATCAGCGGGGGAAGGTCTGGGGCCAACGTCCTGACTTTC
CDR3aa: CASSLLISGGRSGANVLTF

abundance: NA
d_gene: TRBD1
j_gene: TRBJ2-3
v_gene: TRBV5-1
CDR3nt: TGCGCCAGCAGCCCGGGGGACAGGGGGCCTACAGATACGCAGTATTTT
CDR3aa: CASSPGDRGPTDTQYF

abundance: NA
d_gene: TRBD1
j_gene: TRBJ1-1
v_gene: TRBV6-2/TRBV6-3
CDR3nt: TGTGCCAGCAGTCACCGAACAGGGGGTGACACTGAAGCTTTCTTT
CDR3aa: CASSHRTGGDTEAFF

abundance: NA
d_gene: NA
j_gene: TRBJ2-4
v_gene: TRBV27
CDR3nt: TGTGCCCACAGAAAGGTCAGCAAGGCCAAAAACATTCAGTACTTC
CDR3aa: CAHRKVSKAKNIQYF

abundance: NA
d_gene: NA
j_gene: TRBJ1-3
v_gene: TRBV19
CDR3nt: TGTGCCAGTATTCGGGGAGGCGCTTACTACTCTGGAAACACCATATATTTT
CDR3aa: CASIRGGAYYSGNTIYF

abundance: few
d_gene: NA
j_gene: TRBJ1-2
v_gene: TRBV28
CDR3nt: TGTGCCAGCACCTCATTAGACAGGCCCTATGGCTACACCTTC
CDR3aa: CASTSLDRPYGYTF

abundance: NA
d_gene: NA
j_gene: TRBJ2-1
v_gene: TRBV7-2
CDR3nt: TGTGCCAGCAGCTTAGGGCGGAACAATGAGCAGTTCTTC
CDR3aa: CASSLGRNNEQFF

abundance: NA
d_gene: TRBD1
j_gene: TRBJ2-5
v_gene: TRBV11-3
CDR3nt: TGTGCCAGCAGCTTAGGAAGCTTGGGACAGGGTTGGGGGGAGACCCAGTACTTC
CDR3aa: CASSLGSLGQGWGETQYF

abundance: NA
d_gene: TRBD1
j_gene: TRBJ1-3
v_gene: TRBV9
CDR3nt: TGTGCCAGCAGCGGAGGGGGCTTGGCTGGAAACACCATATATTTT
CDR3aa: CASSGGGLAGNTIYF

abundance: NA
d_gene: NA
j_gene: TRBJ1-2
v_gene: TRBV4-2
CDR3nt: TGTGCCAGCAGCAGAGTCGGAGAACTCTATGGCTACACCTTC
CDR3aa: CASSRVGELYGYTF

abundance: once
d_gene: NA
j_gene: TRBJ1-1
v_gene: TRBV6-6
CDR3nt: TGTGCCAGCAGTTACCCCGAGATGAACACTGAAGCTTTCTTT
CDR3aa: CASSYPEMNTEAFF

abundance: NA
d_gene: TRBD1
j_gene: TRBJ1-6
v_gene: TRBV4-3
CDR3nt: TGCGCCAGCAGCCGGAGCACCGGGACAGATAATTCACCCCTCCACTTT
CDR3aa: CASSRSTGTDNSPLHF

abundance: NA
d_gene: NA
j_gene: TRBJ1-2
v_gene: TRBV18
CDR3nt: TGTGCCAGCTCACCATCTAGTAGCTCTTCGCTCCACTATGGCTACACCTTC
CDR3aa: CASSPSSSSSLHYGYTF

abundance: NA
d_gene: NA
j_gene: TRBJ2-6
v_gene: TRBV7-2
CDR3nt: TGTGCCAGCAGCTCCACAGACGCGGGGGCCAACGTCCTGACTTTC
CDR3aa: CASSSTDAGANVLTF

abundance: NA
d_gene: TRBD2
j_gene: TRBJ2-3
v_gene: TRBV6-5
CDR3nt: TGTGCCAGCAGTTATGGACTAGCGACAGATACGCAGTATTTT
CDR3aa: CASSYGLATDTQYF

abundance: NA
d_gene: TRBD2
j_gene: TRBJ2-7
v_gene: TRBV6-1
CDR3nt: TGTGCCAGCACTGAGGCCGCGGGAGGGCGTATCTACGAGCAGTACTTC
CDR3aa: CASTEAAGGRIYEQYF

abundance: NA
d_gene: NA
j_gene: TRBJ1-6
v_gene: TRBV2
CDR3nt: TGTGCCAGCCTAGCAGGCACCTATAATTCACCCCTCCACTTT
CDR3aa: CASLAGTYNSPLHF

abundance: NA
d_gene: NA
j_gene: TRBJ2-5
v_gene: TRBV5-1
CDR3nt: TGCGCCAGCAGCGTCCGAGGGTACCAAGAGACCCAGTACTTC
CDR3aa: CASSVRGYQETQYF

abundance: NA
d_gene: TRBD2
j_gene: TRBJ2-1
v_gene: TRBV9
CDR3nt: TGTGCCAGCAGCGTAGGTAGCGGGGGGCTGAATGAGCAGTTCTTC
CDR3aa: CASSVGSGGLNEQFF

abundance: once
d_gene: NA
j_gene: TRBJ1-3
v_gene: TRBV7-9
CDR3nt: TGTGCCAGCAGCTTATTCAGGGCCGCTGGAAACACCATATATTTT
CDR3aa: CASSLFRAAGNTIYF

abundance: NA
d_gene: NA
j_gene: TRBJ2-1
v_gene: TRBV29-1
CDR3nt: TGCAGCGTTAAAGCCAGCTCCTACAATGAGCAGTTCTTC
CDR3aa: CSVKASSYNEQFF

abundance: few
d_gene: TRBD1
j_gene: TRBJ1-2
v_gene: TRBV5-6
CDR3nt: TGTGCCAGCAGCTTGAGGGGGCTGGGAAGCCCCAAAGTGGGTGGCTACACCTTC
CDR3aa: CASSLRGLGSPKVGGYTF

abundance: NA
d_gene: NA
j_gene: TRBJ2-7
v_gene: TRBV19
CDR3nt: TGTGCCAGTAGTCGGCAGCCGAGAGGCGAGCAGTACTTC
CDR3aa: CASSRQPRGEQYF

abundance: NA
d_gene: NA
j_gene: TRBJ2-3
v_gene: TRBV6-6
CDR3nt: TGTGCCAGCAAGAAACTTTTAAGCACAGATACGCAGTATTTT
CDR3aa: CASKKLLSTDTQYF

abundance: few
d_gene: TRBD1
j_gene: TRBJ1-1
v_gene: TRBV5-4
CDR3nt: TGTGCCAGCAGCCCTCGGGACAGGGAATCGGGCCCTGAAGCTTTCTTT
CDR3aa: CASSPRDRESGPEAFF

abundance: NA
d_gene: NA
j_gene: TRBJ2-3
v_gene: TRBV15
CDR3nt: TGTGCCACCAGCGCTCAGATGGGAGGAGGTGGCACAGATACGCAGTATTTT
CDR3aa: CATSAQMGGGGTDTQYF

abundance: NA
d_gene: NA
j_gene: TRBJ2-5
v_gene: TRBV19
CDR3nt: TGTGCCAGTAGTATACAAGGCGCGGGGGAGACCCAGTACTTC
CDR3aa: CASSIQGAGETQYF

abundance: NA
d_gene: NA
j_gene: TRBJ2-2
v_gene: TRBV18
CDR3nt: TGTGCCAGCTCACCTTACATGACAGGGAACACCGGGGAGCTGTTTTTT
CDR3aa: CASSPYMTGNTGELFF

abundance: NA
d_gene: TRBD1
j_gene: TRBJ2-1
v_gene: TRBV7-3
CDR3nt: TGTGCCAGCAGCTCCCTACTCACGGGACAGGGGGCTGATGAGCAGTTCTTC
CDR3aa: CASSSLLTGQGADEQFF

abundance: NA
d_gene: NA
j_gene: TRBJ1-6
v_gene: TRBV7-2
CDR3nt: TGTGCCAGCAGCTTTTCGGACATTGGTTCACCCCTCCACTTT
CDR3aa: CASSFSDIGSPLHF

abundance: NA
d_gene: TRBD1
j_gene: TRBJ2-4
v_gene: TRBV28
CDR3nt: TGTGCCAGCAGCTCAGGGACAGGGGTACAAAACATTCAGTACTTC
CDR3aa: CASSSGTGVQNIQYF

abundance: NA
d_gene: NA
j_gene: TRBJ1-5
v_gene: TRBV9
CDR3nt: TGTGCCAGCAGCTTAACCGGGACACTGGATCAGCCCCAGCATTTT
CDR3aa: CASSLTGTLDQPQHF

abundance: NA
d_gene: NA
j_gene: TRBJ2-3
v_gene: TRBV6-1
CDR3nt: TGTGCCAGCAGTACCCCCGTCGAGGCTACGCAGTATTTT
CDR3aa: CASSTPVEATQYF

abundance: once
d_gene: TRBD1
j_gene: TRBJ1-1
v_gene: TRBV7-2
CDR3nt: TGTGCCAGCAGCTTCGACAGGGCGAACACTGAAGCTTTCTTT
CDR3aa: CASSFDRANTEAFF

abundance: NA
d_gene: NA
j_gene: TRBJ1-2
v_gene: TRBV24-1
CDR3nt: TGTGCCACCATGGGGGGAGCCTATGGCTACACCTTC
CDR3aa: CATMGGAYGYTF